The 21 T cell receptor beta chains reported below all come from one sample, sequenced in a study of control samples from healthy donors and cancer patients. Repertoires were generated with immunoSEQ multiplex PCR, while TCRdb's copy carries only in-frame clones and drops some. The sample carries fewer than 85,000 clones, 85% to 95% recorded once. Sequenced: blood. The receptors originated from a woman between 55 and 75 years old in good health.

The CDR3 spells CASSPSGGGSFTGELFF. The CDR3 nucleotides are TGTGCCAGCAGTCCCTCTGGGGGGGGTTCCTTCACCGGGGAGCTGTTTTTT. The J gene is TRBJ2-2, the V gene TRBV5-4; 7 bases are shared with TRBD2. Germline CDR1 SGHNT, CDR2 YYREEE (reference sequence). Trimming took 5 bases from V and 4 from J; bases not matched to a gene: 14. The CDR3 loop spans 17 amino acids.

CDR3 DNA sequence: TGTGCCAGCAGCGGGGGACTAGCGGACTACAATGAGCAGTTCTTC. This gives the protein CASSGGLADYNEQFF. The chain is built from TRBV7-8 and TRBJ2-1; the match to TRBD2 covers 11 bases. Unmatched junction bases numbered 3, after V lost 5 bases and J lost 3 bases. The CDR3 spans 15 residues. From germline, CDR1 is SGHVS and CDR2 FQNEAQ. The whole variable domain, remainder taken from reference TRBV7-8 and TRBJ2-1, is GAGVSQSPRYKVAKRGQDVALRCDPISGHVSLFWYQQALGQGPEFLTYFQNEAQLDKSGLPSDRFFAERPEGSVSTLKIQRTQQEDSAVYLCASSGGLADYNEQFFGPGTRLTVL.

This chain connects TRBV4-1 to TRBJ2-5; 10 bases are a match to TRBD1. The length of the CDR3 is 16 residues. CDR1 and CDR2 from the germline V gene are MGHRA and YSYEKL. Trimming at V came to 4 bases and at J to 1 base, leaving 6 bases not matched to a gene. The CDR3 DNA reads TGCGCCAGCAGCCCCAGACAGGGGGCCCCCCAAGAGACCCAGTACTTC. Amino acids: CASSPRQGAPQETQYF.

As regards this clone: The same CDR3 arises from other DNA sequences in this sample as well. This sequence joins TRBV28 and TRBJ1-5; 8 nucleotides match TRBD1. The ends lost 8 bases at V and 4 bases at J; junction bases unmatched: 4. Germline V gene sequence: CDR1 MDHEN, CDR2 SYDVKM. This CDR3 is 13 amino acids long. Here the CDR3 reads CASRTGSNQPQHF. The DNA of the CDR3 is TGTGCCAGCCGGACAGGGAGTAATCAGCCCCAGCATTTT. The full variable domain, completed using reference TRBV28 and TRBJ1-5, is DVKVTQSSRYLVKRTGEKVFLECVQDMDHENMFWYRQDPGLGLRLIYFSYDVKMKEKGDIPEGYSVSREKKERFSLILESASTNQTSMYLCASRTGSNQPQHFGDGTRLSIL.

The V call is TRBV6-5, the J call TRBJ1-5, with D perhaps TRBD1 (6 bases). Trimming took 6 bases from V and 2 from J, leaving 14 bases between them. The CDR3 runs 15 residues. Per the germline V gene, CDR1 is MNHEY and CDR2 is SVGAGI. The CDR3 nucleotides are TGTGCCAGCAGGGGAGGGGGTGCTGGCAATCAGCCCCAGCATTTT. It translates to CASRGGGAGNQPQHF.

V gene TRBV10-3 combines with J gene TRBJ1-4; D not certain. Germline assignment: CDR1 ENHRY and CDR2 SYGVKD. V was pared by 3 bases and J by 7 bases, with 12 bases between. The CDR3 is made up of 14 amino acids. CDR3 bases: TGTGCCATCAGTGATGGAGGGTTTAGTGAAAAACTGTTTTTT. Protein product: CAISDGGFSEKLFF.

V gene TRBV20-1 combines with J gene TRBJ2-1; the D is unclear. Trimming shortened V by 4 bases and J by 8 bases, and 9 bases separated the two germline ends. This CDR3 spans 11 amino acids. CDR1 DFQATT and CDR2 SNEGSKA come from the germline V gene (reference sequence). CDR3 protein: CSATLWDEQFF. Written as DNA, the CDR3 is TGCAGTGCTACCTTGTGGGATGAGCAGTTCTTC.

The CDR3 spells CASSLYQGIGNTIYF. The CDR3, as DNA: TGTGCCAGCAGTTTATACCAGGGTATCGGAAACACCATATATTTT. The genes are TRBV28 and TRBJ1-3; tentatively, D is TRBD1 (5 bases). The CDR3 runs to 15 residues. CDR1 is MDHEN, CDR2 SYDVKM, per germline. Trimming stripped 1 base from V and 4 bases from J, with 11 bases between.

This clone was observed a single time. The V and J genes are TRBV12-2 and TRBJ2-3; the table's D call, TRBD2, has no DNA check behind it. TRBV12-2 is shown as a pseudogene. The CDR3 sequence is 13 residues long. The CDR3 reads CASRFAGIDTQYF. In DNA, the CDR3 is TGTGCAAGTCGCTTTGCGGGGATAGATACGCAGTATTTT.

The chain has TRBV6-5 and TRBJ2-7; TRBD1 aligns across 9 bases. The V gene's germline CDR1 is MNHEY and CDR2 SVGAGI. V gave up 6 bases and J gave up 5 bases; unmatched junction bases: 8. There are 14 residues in the CDR3. CDR3 coding DNA: TGTGCCAGCAGACCGGGACAGGGAGTCCACGAGCAGTACTTC. Its translation: CASRPGQGVHEQYF.

This chain joins TRBV10-1 and TRBJ1-1; 7 bases are shared with TRBD1. CDR3 length: 16 amino acids. Germline lookup yields CDR1 WNHNN and CDR2 SYGVQD (reference sequence). Germline trimming cut 4 bases from V and 0 bases from J; bases unmatched to any gene: 8. This CDR3 reads CASSVTLQGLNTEAFF. The CDR3 DNA is TGCGCCAGCAGTGTGACTTTACAGGGGCTGAACACTGAAGCTTTCTTT.

This chain joins TRBV5-6 and TRBJ1-2; 7 nucleotides align to TRBD1. Germline V gene lookup returns CDR1 SGHDT and CDR2 YYEEEE. The J segment lost 0 bases and the V segment lost 5 bases, leaving 4 bases of the junction unmatched. The CDR3 has 14 residues. CDR3 nucleotides: TGTGCCAGCAGACTCGGGACAGCTAACTATGGCTACACCTTC. It specifies CASRLGTANYGYTF. The full variable domain, with the rest looked up from reference TRBV5-6 and TRBJ1-2, is DAGVTQSPTHLIKTRGQQVTLRCSPKSGHDTVSWYQQALGQGPQFIFQYYEEEERQRGNFPDRFSGHQFPNYSSELNVNALLLGDSALYLCASRLGTANYGYTFGSGTRLTVV.

J is TRBJ2-5 and V is TRBV11-2; 7 bases align to TRBD1. CDR1 is SGHAT and CDR2 is FQNNGV in the germline V gene. Trimming at V came to 5 bases and at J to 4 bases, leaving 10 bases not matched to a gene. This CDR3 region has 15 residues. CDR3 protein: CASSPTYRGRETQYF. DNA of the CDR3: TGTGCCAGCAGCCCAACCTACAGGGGCCGAGAGACCCAGTACTTC.

This clone has just one count. The chain carries TRBV6-5 and TRBJ1-3; no clear D. Germline-derived CDR1 and CDR2 are MNHEY and SVGAGI. The CDR3 covers 16 residues. Trimming left V 2 bases short and J 0 bases short, with 11 bases between. The CDR3 region has the DNA TGTGCCAGCAGTTACCGCGGACGGACCTCTGGAAACACCATATATTTT. Translation gives CASSYRGRTSGNTIYF.

V and J are TRBV28 and TRBJ1-2; 8 bases are a match to TRBD1. V trimming: 6 bases; J trimming: 2 bases; junction bases outside the gene matches: 5. The CDR3 spans 14 residues. Germline V lookup: CDR1 MDHEN, CDR2 SYDVKM. The CDR3 region is CASSPGGLNYGYTF. The CDR3 DNA is TGTGCCAGCAGCCCAGGGGGCTTGAACTATGGCTACACCTTC.

V usage is TRBV30 and J usage is TRBJ2-3, with 7 nucleotides matching TRBD1. Trimming at V came to 4 bases and at J to 3 bases, leaving 4 bases not matched to a gene. Germline V CDR1 and CDR2: GTSNPN, SVGIG (reference sequence). The CDR3 spans 13 residues. The CDR3 nucleotides are TGTGCCTGGAACGAACAGGGGACAGATACGCAGTATTTT. Translation: CAWNEQGTDTQYF.

This clone was counted a single time. The chain recombines TRBV27 with TRBJ1-2, with a tentative D call TRBD1 (6 bases). CDR3 length equals 15 residues. The V end was cut by 2 bases, the J end by 7 bases, with 17 bases between. Germline V gene data show CDR1 as MNHEY and CDR2 as SMNVEV (reference sequence). This CDR3 is CASSLNTGPFFGYTF. For the CDR3, the DNA is TGTGCCAGCAGTTTAAACACAGGGCCGTTTTTTGGCTACACCTTC.

This rearrangement joins TRBV10-3 to TRBJ2-2; D gene ambiguous. From germline, CDR1 is ENHRY and CDR2 SYGVKD. The CDR3 is 16 amino acids. With 2 bases removed from V and 6 bases from J, the gap between germline ends came to 16 bases. CDR3 DNA: TGTGCCATCAGTGAGGGGCAGCAAGGCAGGCCCGGGGAGCTGTTTTTT. It codes for CAISEGQQGRPGELFF.

The V call is TRBV12-5, the J call TRBJ2-1; unclear D gene. This CDR3 is 17 amino acids long. The germline V and J ends were trimmed by 1 base and 8 bases, with 21 bases remaining between them. CDR1 is LGHNT and CDR2 is FRNRAP in the germline V gene. The CDR3 DNA reads TGTGCTAGTGGTTTGGCGGGTCTCGGGCAGGAGCCGGATGAGCAGTTCTTC. Protein product: CASGLAGLGQEPDEQFF.

The chain carries TRBV5-1 and TRBJ2-5; no definite D call. CDR1 and CDR2 from the germline V gene are SGHRS and YFSETQ. Trimming removed 6 bases from V and 3 bases from J, with 15 bases in between. This CDR3 contains 14 residues. As DNA, the CDR3 is TGCGCCAGCACCCCCGACCGGCGGAAAGAGACCCAGTACTTC. It is translated as CASTPDRRKETQYF.

The genes are TRBV14 and TRBJ2-5; 7 positions match TRBD2. The CDR3 covers 13 residues. Germline V CDR1 and CDR2: SGHDN, FVKESK. Unmatched junction bases numbered 6, after V lost 4 bases and J lost 7 bases. CDR3 nucleotides: TGTGCCAGCAGCCGAACTAGCGAGGCGACCCAGTACTTC. This sequence encodes CASSRTSEATQYF.